This TCR beta chain was sequenced for a study of graft-versus-host responses after intestinal transplantation. Study details: As for transplant type, recipients had multivisceral, liver-intestinal, or isolated intestinal grafts. Study outcomes and limitations: Detected in recipient marrow were GvH clones, some of which were first observed in ileum or blood. The presence of high graft-versus-host to host-versus-graft clonal ratios in allografts characterized patients with graft-donor T cell macrochimerism.

As concerns this clone: What it binds is not known.

Per germline, CDR1 LNHNV and CDR2 YYDKDF (reference sequence). This CDR3 region has 13 residues. The V end was cut by 6 bases, the J end by 5 bases, with 12 bases between. Measured with immunoSEQ multiplex PCR; TCRdb has only the in-frame clones, and not every one. This sample has about 92,000 clones; over 80% occur once, and the top ten carry 5.5% to 7%. This clonotype was sampled from a human donor who received an intestinal transplant. Sequenced here: unstimulated CD8+ T cells sorted from spleen or lymph node cells, sampled before intestinal transplant. The J gene is TRBJ2-3, the V gene TRBV15, with D tentatively TRBD2 (5 bases). The CDR3 spells CATSVRGKDTQYF. CDR3 in DNA: TGTGCCACCAGTGTACGGGGAAAAGATACGCAGTATTTT.